This TCR beta chain was sequenced during a study of chemoradiotherapy in HPV16-positive cancers. As to this clone: Other DNA sequences in the sample encode the same CDR3.

Germline lookup yields CDR1 MNHEY and CDR2 SMNVEV (reference sequence). The CDR3 runs to 17 residues. Trimming shortened V by 2 bases and J by 3 bases, and 17 bases separated the two germline ends. Only in-frame clones appear in the TCRdb table, and some are missing; sequencing was by immunoSEQ multiplex PCR. The sample records 450 to 600 clones, roughly 88% being singletons. This chain uses TRBV27 with TRBJ1-5; a possible D gene is TRBD1 (6 bases). This sequence was found in a human donor with HPV-associated anogenital cancer. The sequencing used tumor tissue, collected from a patient who underwent chemoradiotherapy. The CDR3, as DNA: TGTGCCAGCAGTTTAGGCTGGGACGGACAGAACAATCAGCCCCAGCATTTT. Protein sequence: CASSLGWDGQNNQPQHF.